The 9 T cell receptor beta chains below were found in one sample sequenced in a study of blood T cell repertoires in COVID-19. Libraries were prepared by immunoSEQ multiplex PCR; TCRdb keeps only in-frame clonotypes and omits some of them. The repertoire has some 120,000 clones, over 55% of them found once; the top ten carry approximately 2.3%. The sample was peripheral blood. The receptor source for this set is an older woman with acute or convalescent COVID-19.

The rearrangement links TRBV6-5 to TRBJ2-1; D unclear. V was pared by 5 bases and J by 5 bases, with 7 bases between. CDR3 length: 12 residues. CDR1 is MNHEY, CDR2 SVGAGI, per germline. CDR3 sequence: CASSLENNEQFF. CDR3 nucleotides: TGTGCCAGCAGTCTAGAGAACAATGAGCAGTTCTTC.

The V call is TRBV3-1 (or the pseudogene TRBV3-2), the J call TRBJ2-2; 15 bases fit TRBD2. The CDR3 totals 15 residues. V lost 6 bases, J lost 6 bases, and 2 bases stayed unmatched. Germline V gene sequence: CDR1 LGHDT, CDR2 YNNKEL (reference sequence). CDR3 bases: TGTGCCAGCAGACGGACTAGCGGGGGGGCCGGGGAGCTGTTTTTT. This codes for CASRRTSGGAGELFF.

This rearrangement joins TRBV9 to TRBJ1-1, with 7 positions matching TRBD1. CDR1 SGDLS and CDR2 YYNGEE come from the germline V gene. CDR3 length equals 15 residues. Trimming removed 2 bases from V and 4 bases from J; junction bases left unmatched: 8. The DNA of the CDR3 is TGTGCCAGCAGCGTCCAGCCAGGGGGTGGCACTGAAGCTTTCTTT. It translates to CASSVQPGGGTEAFF.

This rearrangement joins TRBV18 to TRBJ1-6, with 8 nucleotides matching TRBD1. The CDR3 has 18 residues. From germline, CDR1 is KGHSH and CDR2 LQKENI. The trim removed 1 base at V and 8 bases at J, leaving 13 bases unmatched. This CDR3 reads CASSPRRPTGQGDSPLHF. CDR3 DNA: TGTGCCAGCTCACCACGGCGCCCCACAGGACAGGGTGATTCACCCCTCCACTTT.

This clone was recorded a few times. The chain links TRBV6-5 to TRBJ2-1; D gene uncertain. Trimming took off 0 bases at V and 10 bases at J, with 16 bases between the two ends. The CDR3 extends over 15 amino acids. In germline, CDR1 is MNHEY, CDR2 SVGAGI. CDR3 coding DNA: TGTGCCAGCAGTTACTCCTGGAGTAGGTCAAACGAGCAGTTCTTC. The encoded protein is CASSYSWSRSNEQFF.

The chain uses TRBV7-3 and TRBJ2-2; no firm D call. Germline values: CDR1 SGHTA, CDR2 FQGTGA. V gave up 11 bases and J gave up 4 bases, with 11 bases separating them. This CDR3 contains 12 residues. The CDR3 loop reads CASREATGELFF. The CDR3 DNA is TGTGCCTCCCGTGAGGCCACCGGGGAGCTGTTTTTT.

This clone has a handful of counts. The chain couples TRBV7-2 to TRBJ1-4; D may be TRBD1 (6 bases). The V end was cut by 0 bases, the J end by 0 bases, with 8 bases between. Germline CDR1 and CDR2: SGHTA and FQGNSA. CDR3 length: 16 amino acids. CDR3 in amino acids: CASSLAGASTNEKLFF. DNA of the CDR3: TGTGCCAGCAGCTTAGCGGGGGCCTCAACTAATGAAAAACTGTTTTTT.

This chain connects TRBV9 to TRBJ1-1, with no clear D. Germline V CDR1 and CDR2: SGDLS, YYNGEE. Deletions cut 3 bases from V and 2 bases from J, with 11 bases between. The CDR3 has 14 amino acids. CDR3 region: CASSARVENTEAFF. CDR3 DNA sequence: TGTGCCAGCAGCGCCCGGGTCGAAAACACTGAAGCTTTCTTT. Variable domain in full (rest from reference TRBV9 and TRBJ1-1): DSGVTQTPKHLITATGQRVTLRCSPRSGDLSVYWYQQSLDQGLQFLIQYYNGEERAKGNILERFSAQQFPDLHSELNLSSLELGDSALYFCASSARVENTEAFFGQGTRLTVV.

The CDR3 coding sequence is TGCGCCAGCAGCCCCATTGGGGAGGGGAACCAAGAGACCCAGTACTTC. Protein product: CASSPIGEGNQETQYF. The chain links TRBV5-1 to TRBJ2-5; 7 bases are a match to TRBD2. V was pared by 4 bases and J by 0 bases, with 9 bases of the junction left unmatched. The CDR3 is 16 residues long. In germline, CDR1 is SGHRS, CDR2 YFSETQ.